Listed below are T cell receptor beta chains from one sample, sequenced in a study of T-cell reconstitution after alpha-beta-depleted transplantation in children. TCRdb re-analysed the PCR reads in MiXCR, keeping a single row per CDR3 protein. The profile shows 70,000 to 95,000 distinct CDR3 sequences, about 12% of them singletons. Sequenced material: PBMCs from the stem cell graft donor, taken from the stem cell graft. The source is a human donor who donated a stem cell graft to a child with inherited bone marrow failure. Each CDR3 is given with its conserved first and last residue. Fields, in order: CDR3 DNA, CDR3 protein, V gene, J gene, clone size, D gene. The D gene is left open where the match is weak. The size of a clone is reported for some rows only, either as once, few or many, or as a class for expanded clones.

TGCGCCAGCAGTTGGACTAGCGGAGAGTACAATGAGCAGTTCTTC,CASSWTSGEYNEQFF,TRBV10-2,TRBJ2-1,NA,TRBD2
TGTGCCAGTAGTACCCACTCGACTAGCGGATATGAGCAGTTCTTC,CASSTHSTSGYEQFF,TRBV19,TRBJ2-1,NA,TRBD2
TGTGCCAGCAGTAGGTCGGGGGGTGGGGATGAGCAGTTCTTC,CASSRSGGGDEQFF,TRBV28,TRBJ2-1,many,TRBD2
TGTGCCAGCAGCGTCTCGGGGACTAGCGGATACAATGAGCAGTTCTTC,CASSVSGTSGYNEQFF,TRBV9,TRBJ2-1,many,TRBD2
TGCGCCAGCAGCCAATTAGGCCGCTCCTACGAGCAGTACTTC,CASSQLGRSYEQYF,TRBV4-1,TRBJ2-7,many,NA
TGTGCCAGCAGAGACGGATCCTACAATGAGCAGTTCTTC,CASRDGSYNEQFF,TRBV5-5,TRBJ2-1,many,NA
TGCGCCAGCAGCCAAGAAGAACAGGGGTTCAGGGAGACCCAGTACTTC,CASSQEEQGFRETQYF,TRBV4-3,TRBJ2-5,many,TRBD1
TGTGCCACCAGCGGCAGAGGTTCCAGCTCCTATAATTCACCCCTCCACTTT,CATSGRGSSSYNSPLHF,TRBV15,TRBJ1-6,many,NA
TGTGCCAGCAACCTGCAGGGCGGCACAGATACGCAGTATTTT,CASNLQGGTDTQYF,TRBV7-2,TRBJ2-3,many,NA
TGTGCCAGCAGTGAGAGGGACAGGGACTACGAGCAGTACTTC,CASSERDRDYEQYF,TRBV6-1,TRBJ2-7,many,TRBD1
TGCAGCGCCGGGACAGGGGTCCAGCCCCAGCATTTT,CSAGTGVQPQHF,TRBV29-1,TRBJ1-5,many,TRBD1
TGTGCCAGCAGCCAAGGAGAAGCTCTTTGGGAAAAACTGTTTTTT,CASSQGEALWEKLFF,TRBV14,TRBJ1-4,many,NA
TGTGCCAGCAGCTCCCTACGGGCGGGCCCTCCTCAACTCTCTGGAAACACCATATATTTT,CASSSLRAGPPQLSGNTIYF,TRBV7-2,TRBJ1-3,many,NA
TGTGCCAGCAGCGTAGCGGGACAGGGGCCAGATACGCAGTATTTT,CASSVAGQGPDTQYF,TRBV9,TRBJ2-3,many,TRBD1
TGCAGTGCTAGAGGGACCAGGGACTACGAGCAGTACTTC,CSARGTRDYEQYF,TRBV20-1,TRBJ2-7,many,NA
TGTGCCAGCAGCTTATTGGTAGGCGGGAGCTTAACCGAGCAGTACTTC,CASSLLVGGSLTEQYF,TRBV7-2,TRBJ2-7,many,TRBD2